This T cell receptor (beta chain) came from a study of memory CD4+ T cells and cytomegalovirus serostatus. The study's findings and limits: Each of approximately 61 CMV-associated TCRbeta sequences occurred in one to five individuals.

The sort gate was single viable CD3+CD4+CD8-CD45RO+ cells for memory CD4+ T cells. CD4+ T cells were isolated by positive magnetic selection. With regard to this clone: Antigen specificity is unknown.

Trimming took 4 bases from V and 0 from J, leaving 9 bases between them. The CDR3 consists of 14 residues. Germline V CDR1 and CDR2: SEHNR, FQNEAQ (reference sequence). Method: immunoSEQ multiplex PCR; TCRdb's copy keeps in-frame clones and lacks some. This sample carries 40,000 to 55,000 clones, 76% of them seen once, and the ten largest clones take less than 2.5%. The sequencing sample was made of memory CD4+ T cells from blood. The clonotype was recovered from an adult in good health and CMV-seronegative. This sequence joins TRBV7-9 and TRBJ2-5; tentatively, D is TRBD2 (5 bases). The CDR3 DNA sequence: TGTGCCAGCAGCTCCAAGCGGAACCAAGAGACCCAGTACTTC. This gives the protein CASSSKRNQETQYF.